The 26 T cell receptor beta chains in this list originate from one sample, sequenced in a study of OX40 agonist ivuxolimab in advanced cancers. Library generation was performed with the immunoSEQ multiplex PCR assay. The table was pulled from immuneACCESS by TCRdb, which kept in-frame rearrangements only. Such tables lose some clones; where checked, under half of the loss comes from unresolved V genes, and the rest has no known cause. The sample data list just over 95,000 clones, and 85% to 90% of these were observed just once. About 0.16% of the sample goes to the ten largest clones. This sample comprised CD4+ or CD8+ T cells sorted from blood, obtained in a trial of the OX40 agonist ivuxolimab. These receptors all stem from an adult with an advanced solid tumor such as melanoma, head and neck, liver or kidney cancer.

In its sample, this clone was seen a few times. This chain connects TRBV19 to TRBJ2-3; no definite D call. CDR1 is LNHDA, CDR2 SQIVND, per germline (reference sequence). V lost 3 bases, J lost 3 bases, and 7 bases lay in between. CDR3 length: 13 amino acids. CDR3 nucleotides: TGTGCCAGTAGTATTAAGGAAACAGATACGCAGTATTTT. Protein product: CASSIKETDTQYF.

V and J are TRBV7-9 and TRBJ1-2; unclear D gene. Germline loops: CDR1 SEHNR, CDR2 FQNEAQ (reference sequence). Deletions cut 4 bases from V and 0 bases from J, with 9 bases between. The CDR3 spans 14 residues. The CDR3 DNA reads as TGTGCCAGCAGCTCGGTCGGGTCTAACTATGGCTACACCTTC. Protein: CASSSVGSNYGYTF.

J is TRBJ2-7 and V is TRBV4-2; D possibly corresponds to TRBD2 (5 bases). The CDR3 totals 15 residues. Germline loops: CDR1 LGHNA, CDR2 YNFKEQ. V was trimmed by 0 bases and J by 3 bases, leaving 12 bases between them. The CDR3 reads CASSQDHLADYEQYF. The CDR3 nucleotides read TGTGCCAGCAGCCAAGATCACCTAGCAGACTACGAGCAGTACTTC.

The chain joins TRBV5-1 to TRBJ2-7, with 7 bases that match TRBD2. The V gene end was trimmed by 1 base and the J gene end by 1 base; junction bases not matched to a gene: 8. The CDR3 has 16 amino acids. Germline CDR1 SGHRS, CDR2 YFSETQ. CDR3 residues: CASSLQGGGGSYEQYF. The DNA of the CDR3 is TGCGCCAGCAGCTTGCAAGGCGGGGGAGGATCCTACGAGCAGTACTTC.

The CDR3 is CAWSARQGGRNTEAFF. CDR3 bases: TGTGCCTGGAGTGCCCGCCAGGGAGGGAGGAACACTGAAGCTTTCTTT. The chain combines TRBV30 with TRBJ1-1; D is possibly TRBD1 (5 bases). CDR1 is GTSNPN and CDR2 is SVGIG in the germline V gene (reference sequence). V was pared by 1 base and J by 1 base, with 16 bases between. The CDR3 runs 16 residues.

CDR3 sequence: CSVARGGVIDTQYF. DNA of the CDR3: TGCAGCGTTGCTCGGGGGGGAGTTATAGATACGCAGTATTTT. V gene TRBV29-1 combines with J gene TRBJ2-3; 8 bases match TRBD2. Germline V gives CDR1 SQVTM, CDR2 ANQGSEA. V gave up 4 bases and J gave up 5 bases; unmatched junction bases: 8. The CDR3 is 14 residues long.

This rearrangement joins TRBV20-1 to TRBJ1-5; unclear D gene. This CDR3 is 11 amino acids long. V was clipped by 4 bases and J by 5 bases, with 6 bases between them. The germline V gene encodes CDR1 DFQATT and CDR2 SNEGSKA (reference sequence). The CDR3 spells CSATRDQPQHF. For the CDR3, the DNA is TGCAGTGCTACTAGAGATCAGCCCCAGCATTTT.

The chain is built from TRBV9 and TRBJ2-2, with 12 bases fitting TRBD2. J lost 5 bases, V lost 3 bases, and 5 bases had no gene match. The CDR3 length is 16 residues. CDR1 and CDR2 from the germline V gene are SGDLS and YYNGEE. The CDR3 here is CASSGATSGRTGELFF. CDR3 sequence (DNA): TGTGCCAGCAGCGGAGCAACTAGCGGGAGGACCGGGGAGCTGTTTTTT.

The CDR3 sequence is CASSLDPGNTIYF. CDR3 coding DNA: TGTGCCAGCAGCTTAGACCCTGGAAACACCATATATTTT. The chain uses TRBV7-2 and TRBJ1-3, with unresolved D. This CDR3 is built from 13 residues. CDR1 is SGHTA and CDR2 is FQGNSA in the germline V gene. Trimming took 1 base from V and 2 from J, leaving 3 bases between them.

This clone has just one count. V usage is TRBV9 and J usage is TRBJ2-3; 10 bases line up with TRBD1. The CDR3 loop spans 16 amino acids. With V trimmed by 7 bases and J by 2 bases, 10 bases remained unmatched. CDR1 and CDR2 from the germline V gene are SGDLS and YYNGEE. This chain's CDR3 is CASGRTGGRSTDTQYF. Here the CDR3 DNA reads TGTGCCAGCGGCAGGACAGGGGGGAGATCCACAGATACGCAGTATTTT.

The chain carries TRBV2 and TRBJ2-1; D not resolved. Germline V gene sequence: CDR1 SNHLY, CDR2 FYNNEI. V was trimmed by 6 bases and J by 5 bases, leaving 11 bases between them. The CDR3 has 13 amino acids. The CDR3 loop is CASSPIRNNEQFF. CDR3 nucleotide sequence: TGTGCCAGCAGCCCGATAAGGAACAATGAGCAGTTCTTC.

The genes are TRBV4-1 and TRBJ1-2; the match to TRBD1 covers 8 bases. V lost 1 base to trimming and J lost 5 bases; unmatched junction nucleotides: 6. The germline V gene encodes CDR1 MGHRA and CDR2 YSYEKL. The CDR3 is made up of 15 amino acids. CDR3 sequence reads: CASSQVPDREYGYTF. The DNA of the CDR3 is TGCGCCAGCAGCCAAGTTCCGGACAGGGAGTATGGCTACACCTTC.

This sequence joins TRBV7-2 and TRBJ2-3; D may be TRBD1 or TRBD2 (6 bases each). Germline V lookup: CDR1 SGHTA, CDR2 FQGNSA. This CDR3 has 17 residues. V was shortened by 0 bases and J by 1 base, with 14 bases between the two germline ends. The CDR3 is CASSLARGPSGTDTQYF. The CDR3 region has the DNA TGTGCCAGCAGCTTAGCCCGGGGGCCGAGTGGCACAGATACGCAGTATTTT.

The rearrangement uses TRBV5-4 and TRBJ1-1, with no clear D. This CDR3 contains 13 residues. Germline values: CDR1 SGHNT, CDR2 YYREEE (reference sequence). The V and J ends lost 1 base and 3 bases respectively, with 7 bases between them. The CDR3: CASSLNIDTEAFF. In DNA form, the CDR3 reads TGTGCCAGCAGCTTGAACATAGACACTGAAGCTTTCTTT. Full variable domain (remainder filled in from reference TRBV5-4 and TRBJ1-1): ETGVTQSPTHLIKTRGQQVTLRCSSQSGHNTVSWYQQALGQGPQFIFQYYREEENGRGNFPPRFSGLQFPNYSSELNVNALELDDSALYLCASSLNIDTEAFFGQGTRLTVV.

The chain is built from TRBV30 and TRBJ1-6, with D uncertain. V was clipped by 3 bases and J by 7 bases, with 13 bases between them. CDR1 and CDR2 from the germline V gene are GTSNPN and SVGIG (reference sequence). The CDR3 sequence is 14 residues long. The CDR3 region is CAWSTRTGNSPLHF. The CDR3 DNA is TGTGCCTGGAGCACCCGGACGGGAAATTCACCCCTCCACTTT.

The table lists this clone with a count of one. This chain connects TRBV5-8 to TRBJ2-7; no clear D. Trimming left V 4 bases short and J 2 bases short, with 4 bases between. The CDR3 runs 11 residues. In germline, CDR1 is SGHTS, CDR2 YDEGEE. The CDR3 protein is CASSATYEQYF. DNA of the CDR3: TGTGCCAGCAGCGCGACCTACGAGCAGTACTTC.

The CDR3 sequence is CASSLDTGVGSPLHF. Written as DNA, the CDR3 is TGCGCCAGCAGCTTGGATACAGGGGTGGGCTCACCCCTCCACTTT. The chain recombines TRBV5-1 with TRBJ1-6, with 7 bases that match TRBD1. Germline V gives CDR1 SGHRS, CDR2 YFSETQ. Germline trimming cut 0 bases from V and 10 bases from J; bases unmatched to any gene: 7. The CDR3 has 15 amino acids.

The chain uses TRBV6-1 and TRBJ1-1, with 10 nucleotides matching TRBD1. Trimming cost V 7 bases and J 3 bases; bases outside gene matches: 5. Germline CDR1 reads MNHNS; CDR2 reads SASEGT. This CDR3 has 14 amino acids. This chain's CDR3 is CASTEGQGDTEAFF. The DNA of the CDR3 is TGTGCCAGCACCGAAGGACAGGGGGACACTGAAGCTTTCTTT.

The CDR3 is CASSLGGMETQYF. The DNA of the CDR3 is TGCGCCAGCAGCTTAGGCGGGATGGAGACCCAGTACTTC. This chain uses TRBV5-1 with TRBJ2-5, with a possible D match to TRBD2 (6 bases). CDR1 and CDR2 (germline): SGHRS, YFSETQ. The CDR3 is 13 amino acids. The germline V and J ends were trimmed by 2 bases and 5 bases, with 10 bases remaining between them.

The chain joins TRBV6-1 to TRBJ1-2, with D uncertain. Germline V gene lookup returns CDR1 MNHNS and CDR2 SASEGT. The CDR3 is 11 amino acids. V dropped 7 bases and J dropped 1 base, with 4 bases sitting between them. The CDR3 nucleotides are TGTGCCAGCAATGATAACTATGGCTACACCTTC. Translating gives CASNDNYGYTF.

The chain links TRBV6-5 to TRBJ1-2; 8 bases fit TRBD1. CDR1 is MNHEY and CDR2 is SVGAGI in the germline V gene. The CDR3 is 14 amino acids. Losses at the gene ends were 8 bases for V and 2 bases for J; bases not matched to a gene: 7. CDR3: CASGFRTGNYGYTF. Here the CDR3 DNA reads TGTGCCAGCGGCTTCCGGACAGGGAACTATGGCTACACCTTC.

CDR3 DNA: TGTGCCAGTAGTACGGGACAGGTCTACGAGCAGTACTTC. Protein sequence: CASSTGQVYEQYF. V usage is TRBV19 and J usage is TRBJ2-7; 8 nucleotides line up with TRBD1. The CDR3 is 13 amino acids. Trimming at V came to 4 bases and at J to 3 bases, leaving 2 bases not matched to a gene. CDR1 is LNHDA, CDR2 SQIVND, per germline (reference sequence). Combining the CDR3 with reference TRBV19 and TRBJ2-7 gives the whole variable domain DGGITQSPKYLFRKEGQNVTLSCEQNLNHDAMYWYRQDPGQGLRLIYYSQIVNDFQKGDIAEGYSVSREKKESFPLTVTSAQKNPTAFYLCASSTGQVYEQYFGPGTRLTVT.

As DNA, the CDR3 is TGCGCCAGCAGCTTGTCGATTGGGCCAGACTCCTCTTATGGCTACACCTTC. Translated: CASSLSIGPDSSYGYTF. This chain uses TRBV5-1 with TRBJ1-2; D unresolved. Trimming cost V 1 base and J 5 bases, with 21 bases left between them. CDR3 length equals 17 residues. Germline V gene lookup returns CDR1 SGHRS and CDR2 YFSETQ. The full variable domain, with the rest looked up from reference TRBV5-1 and TRBJ1-2, is KAGVTQTPRYLIKTRGQQVTLSCSPISGHRSVSWYQQTPGQGLQFLFEYFSETQRNKGNFPGRFSGRQFSNSRSEMNVSTLELGDSALYLCASSLSIGPDSSYGYTFGSGTRLTVV.

V usage is TRBV5-4 and J usage is TRBJ1-2; D is unresolved. Germline CDR1 reads SGHNT; CDR2 reads YYREEE (reference sequence). Trimming stripped 4 bases from V and 5 bases from J, with 12 bases between. This CDR3 region has 13 residues. The CDR3 is CASSPAGRYGYTF. CDR3 nucleotides: TGTGCCAGCAGCCCGGCGGGTCGGTATGGCTACACCTTC.

The V call is TRBV11-2, the J call TRBJ1-6; maybe TRBD1 (5 bases). This CDR3 is built from 14 residues. From germline, CDR1 is SGHAT and CDR2 FQNNGV. V dropped 4 bases and J dropped 10 bases, with 14 bases sitting between them. The CDR3 bases are TGTGCCAGCAGCTGGGGTAGGGGAGAGTCACCCCTCCACTTT. This sequence encodes CASSWGRGESPLHF.

The V call is TRBV19, the J call TRBJ2-7, with a possible D match to TRBD1 (5 bases). The germline V and J ends were trimmed by 6 bases and 1 base, with 10 bases remaining between them. This CDR3 contains 13 residues. The germline gives CDR1 LNHDA, CDR2 SQIVND (reference sequence). DNA of the CDR3: TGTGCCAGTAGCCTCGACAGATCCTACGAGCAGTACTTC. Encoded protein: CASSLDRSYEQYF.